The rows below give T cell receptor beta chains drawn from one sample of a study of T cell changes during pregnancy in multiple sclerosis. Only in-frame clones appear in the TCRdb table, and some are missing; sequencing was by immunoSEQ multiplex PCR. The sample lists approximately 46,000 clones; around 90% were seen once. The sequencing here drew on CD4+ T cells from peripheral blood mononuclear cells, taken after pregnancy. These receptor sequences come from a female donor with multiple sclerosis, enrolled in a pregnancy study. Both conserved end residues are part of each CDR3. Each record gives: V gene, J gene, clone size, D gene, CDR3 DNA, CDR3 protein. D genes are given only for firm matches. The size of a clone is reported for some rows only, either as once, few or many, or as a class for expanded clones.

>TRBV28|TRBJ2-2|.|.
TGTGCCAGCAGTTTAGATAGCAGAAACACCGGGGAGCTGTTTTTT
CASSLDSRNTGELFF
>TRBV11-3|TRBJ2-7|.|TRBD1
TGTGCCAGCAGCCCAAGCGGGGACAGGGTCGGCGAGCAGTACTTC
CASSPSGDRVGEQYF
>TRBV18|TRBJ1-4|few|.
TGTGCCAGCTCACCATCGGCAACTAATGAAAAACTGTTTTTT
CASSPSATNEKLFF
>TRBV9|TRBJ2-1|.|.
TGTGCCAGCAGCGTAGCTTCGGCGGGCTCCTACAATGAGCAGTTCTTC
CASSVASAGSYNEQFF
>TRBV2|TRBJ2-3|.|TRBD2
TGTGCCAGCAAGGGCGGGAGGTCGCGGACAGATACGCAGTATTTT
CASKGGRSRTDTQYF
>TRBV5-4|TRBJ1-2|.|.
TGTGCCAGCAGCTTGGTCGGCCAGGGAAGAGGCTACACCTTC
CASSLVGQGRGYTF
>TRBV27|TRBJ1-2|.|.
TGTGCCAGCAGTTTAACGGGACTCTATGGCTACACCTTC
CASSLTGLYGYTF
>TRBV6-6|TRBJ1-3|.|TRBD1
TGTGCCAGCAGTCTTGAAGGGACAGGGGGCGGAAACACCATATATTTT
CASSLEGTGGGNTIYF
>TRBV6-5|TRBJ2-7|.|.
TGTGCCAGCAGCTCCGTTTACGAGCAGTACTTC
CASSSVYEQYF
>TRBV19|TRBJ2-2|.|TRBD1
TGTGCCAGTAGGTCACAGGGGAACATGGCCGGGGAGCTGTTTTTT
CASRSQGNMAGELFF
>TRBV5-1|TRBJ2-1|.|TRBD2
TGCGCCAGCGAAAGAACCGGGACTAGCCACAATGAGCAGTTCTTC
CASERTGTSHNEQFF
>TRBV4-3|TRBJ2-1|.|.
TGCGCCAGCAGCCAAGATATATTCGGCAATGAGCAGTTCTTC
CASSQDIFGNEQFF
>TRBV7-2|TRBJ1-2|once|TRBD1
TGTGCCAGCAGCCTCGGACAGGGGTTCCGCGGCTACACCTTC
CASSLGQGFRGYTF
>TRBV30|TRBJ1-2|.|.
TGTGCCTGGAGTTGGGGGGGGGATAACTATGGCTACACCTTC
CAWSWGGDNYGYTF
>TRBV28|TRBJ2-7|.|.
TGTGCCAGCGGGGCTACCTACGAGCAGTACTTC
CASGATYEQYF
>TRBV30|TRBJ2-7|.|.
TGTGCCTGGAGGGCAGGGATCTACGAGCAGTACTTC
CAWRAGIYEQYF
>TRBV5-1|TRBJ2-2|.|.
TGCGCCAGCAGCCAGGGTAACCCCGGCGGGGAGCTGTTTTTT
CASSQGNPGGELFF
>TRBV4-1|TRBJ1-3|.|.
TGCGCCAGCAGCCCCCTGGCCAGGGGCCTTGGAAACACCATATATTTT
CASSPLARGLGNTIYF
>TRBV5-1|TRBJ2-5|once|.
TGCGCCAGCAGCTTCAGGGTGGAAGAGACCCAGTACTTC
CASSFRVEETQYF
>TRBV6-1|TRBJ2-7|.|.
TGTGCCAGCCCCCGGGACGGGACATACGAGCAGTACTTC
CASPRDGTYEQYF
>TRBV28|TRBJ1-6|.|.
TGTGCCAGCAGTTTAAGGGCGGGCAATTCACCCCTCCACTTT
CASSLRAGNSPLHF
>TRBV4-1|TRBJ2-7|.|TRBD2
TGCGCCAGCAGCCAACCCACTAGCGGGGGTCGGTACGAGCAGTACTTC
CASSQPTSGGRYEQYF
>TRBV19|TRBJ2-1|once|.
TGTGCCAGTACTCTGAAGGGGGGGCTATATGAGCAGTTCTTC
CASTLKGGLYEQFF
>TRBV5-6|TRBJ2-7|.|TRBD1
TGTGCCAGCAGCTCGATGGACAGGGAGTACGAGCAGTACTTC
CASSSMDREYEQYF
>TRBV6-1|TRBJ1-1|.|TRBD1
TGTGCCAGCAGTGATTGGACAGGGGGGAACACTGAAGCTTTCTTT
CASSDWTGGNTEAFF
>TRBV5-4|TRBJ2-7|.|.
TGTGCCAGCAGCTTGTATGAGGAGCAGTACTTC
CASSLYEEQYF
>TRBV1|TRBJ2-7|.|.
TGCACCAGCAGCCAAGTCAAACGGGAATCCTACGAGCAGTACTTC
CTSSQVKRESYEQYF
>TRBV30|TRBJ2-7|.|TRBD2
TGTGCCTGGAGTGCCTCGGGACTAGTTCTACGGCAGTACTTC
CAWSASGLVLRQYF
>TRBV7-2|TRBJ1-5|once|.
TGTGCCAGCAGCATCCAGGGTCAGCCCCAGCATTTT
CASSIQGQPQHF
>TRBV18|TRBJ2-2|.|.
TGTGCCAGCTCAACTACCATGACAGGGAACACCGGGGAGCTGTTTTTT
CASSTTMTGNTGELFF
>TRBV7-8|TRBJ1-2|.|TRBD1
TGTGCCAGCAGCCCCTTCCGGGCAGGGGGAGGTTATGGCTACACCTTC
CASSPFRAGGGYGYTF
>TRBV27|TRBJ2-3|.|TRBD2
TGTGCCAGCAGTTTCCCGGGACTAGCGGGAGGTGGAGATACGCAGTATTTT
CASSFPGLAGGGDTQYF
>TRBV2|TRBJ1-2|few|TRBD1
TGTGCCAGCAGTAGCCGGGACAGGGGAAACTATGGCTACACCTTC
CASSSRDRGNYGYTF
>TRBV2|TRBJ2-7|.|TRBD1
TGTGCCAGCAGTGACAGAATTCTACCTGGACAGGGTAACTCCTACGAGCAGTACTTC
CASSDRILPGQGNSYEQYF
>TRBV27|TRBJ1-2|few|TRBD1
TGTGCCAGCAGTCTCGGACAGGAAGGGAACGGCGGTGGCTACACCTTC
CASSLGQEGNGGGYTF
>TRBV18|TRBJ2-7|.|.
TGTGCCAGCTCACCGGGCAGGGTCTCCTACGAGCAGTACTTC
CASSPGRVSYEQYF
>TRBV7-2|TRBJ2-7|once|TRBD2
TGTGCCAGCAGCGCCACCCCTAGCGGTGCTTACGAGCAGTACTTC
CASSATPSGAYEQYF
>TRBV5-1|TRBJ2-1|.|.
TGCGCCAGCAGCCCCCGCTCCGCAGGGCGGTCCAACAATGAGCAGTTCTTC
CASSPRSAGRSNNEQFF
>TRBV30|TRBJ2-1|.|TRBD1
TGTGCCTGGAGACCGTCGGGACAGGGTGTCTATGAGCAGTTCTTC
CAWRPSGQGVYEQFF
>TRBV6-1|TRBJ1-1|few|.
TGTGCCAGCAGGGTCTCTGCCGCAGGAGAAGCTTTCTTT
CASRVSAAGEAFF
>TRBV28|TRBJ2-3|.|.
TGTGCCAGCAGTTTAGGGGGCGGACTCACAGATACGCAGTATTTT
CASSLGGGLTDTQYF
>TRBV4-1|TRBJ1-4|.|TRBD1
TGCGCCAGCATGGGGACAGGGGGGCTGGGTGAAAAACTGTTTTTT
CASMGTGGLGEKLFF
>TRBV14|TRBJ2-1|.|TRBD2
TGTGCCAGCAGCCCCCTCGAGCGGGAGGTTTGGGGTGAGCAGTTCTTC
CASSPLEREVWGEQFF
>TRBV21-1|TRBJ1-5|.|.
TGTGCCAGCAGCGCCACTGCACAGGGGAACTTCGACGGTAGCAATCAGCCCCAGCATTTT
CASSATAQGNFDGSNQPQHF
>TRBV28|TRBJ2-5|.|TRBD1
TGTGCCAGCAGTTTCTCGTGGACAGGGGCAGAGACCCAGTACTTC
CASSFSWTGAETQYF
>TRBV5-1|TRBJ2-1|.|TRBD2
TGCGCCAGCAGTGGGCTAGCGGGAATCAATGAGCAGTTCTTC
CASSGLAGINEQFF
>TRBV5-1|TRBJ1-3|.|.
TGCGCCAGCAGCTTGGGGAGCTCTGGAAACACCATATATTTT
CASSLGSSGNTIYF
>TRBV19|TRBJ1-1|.|.
TGTGCCAGTAGTATGAGACAGGTTAGTTCTCCTGAAGCTTTCTTT
CASSMRQVSSPEAFF